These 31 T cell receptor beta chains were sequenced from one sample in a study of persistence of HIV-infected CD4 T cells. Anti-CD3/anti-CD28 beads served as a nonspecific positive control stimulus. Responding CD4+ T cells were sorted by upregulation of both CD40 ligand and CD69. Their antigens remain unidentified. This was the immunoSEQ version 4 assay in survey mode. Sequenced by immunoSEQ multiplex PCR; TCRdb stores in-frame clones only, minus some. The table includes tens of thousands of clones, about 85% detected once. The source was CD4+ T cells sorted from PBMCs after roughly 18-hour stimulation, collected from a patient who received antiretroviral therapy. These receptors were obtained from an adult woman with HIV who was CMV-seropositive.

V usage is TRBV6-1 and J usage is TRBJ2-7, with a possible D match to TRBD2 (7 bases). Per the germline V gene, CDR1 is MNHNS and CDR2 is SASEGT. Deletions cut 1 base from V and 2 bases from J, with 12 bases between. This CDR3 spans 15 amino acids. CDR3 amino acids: CASSEGRGPPYEQYF. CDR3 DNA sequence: TGTGCCAGCAGTGAAGGGCGGGGGCCTCCCTACGAGCAGTACTTC.

The CDR3: CASSSGQGGTDTQYF. In DNA, the CDR3 is TGTGCCAGCAGCTCGGGACAGGGGGGCACAGATACGCAGTATTTT. The chain has TRBV5-8 and TRBJ2-3; 11 bases fit TRBD1. The V and J ends lost 3 bases and 1 base, in that order; junction bases with no gene match: 1. The CDR3 length is 15 residues. Germline CDR1 SGHTS, CDR2 YDEGEE.

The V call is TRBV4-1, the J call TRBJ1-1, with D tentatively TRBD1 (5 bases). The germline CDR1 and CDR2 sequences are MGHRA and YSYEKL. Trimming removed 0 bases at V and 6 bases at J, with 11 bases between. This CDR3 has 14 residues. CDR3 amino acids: CASSQDSGRAEAFF. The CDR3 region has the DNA TGCGCCAGCAGCCAAGATTCGGGCAGGGCTGAAGCTTTCTTT.

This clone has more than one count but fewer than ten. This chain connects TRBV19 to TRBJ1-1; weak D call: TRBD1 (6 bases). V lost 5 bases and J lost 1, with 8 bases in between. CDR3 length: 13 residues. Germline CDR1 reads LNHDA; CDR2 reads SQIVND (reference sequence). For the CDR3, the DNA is TGTGCCAGTAGTGCACAGGGGAACACTGAAGCTTTCTTT. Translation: CASSAQGNTEAFF.

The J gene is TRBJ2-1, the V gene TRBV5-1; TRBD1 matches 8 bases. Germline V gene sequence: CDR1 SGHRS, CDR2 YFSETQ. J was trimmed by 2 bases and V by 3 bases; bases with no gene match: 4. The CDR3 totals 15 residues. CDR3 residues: CASSSTGDPYNEQFF. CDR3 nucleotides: TGCGCCAGCAGCTCGACAGGGGACCCCTACAATGAGCAGTTCTTC. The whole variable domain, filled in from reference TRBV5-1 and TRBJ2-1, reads KAGVTQTPRYLIKTRGQQVTLSCSPISGHRSVSWYQQTPGQGLQFLFEYFSETQRNKGNFPGRFSGRQFSNSRSEMNVSTLELGDSALYLCASSSTGDPYNEQFFGPGTRLTVL.

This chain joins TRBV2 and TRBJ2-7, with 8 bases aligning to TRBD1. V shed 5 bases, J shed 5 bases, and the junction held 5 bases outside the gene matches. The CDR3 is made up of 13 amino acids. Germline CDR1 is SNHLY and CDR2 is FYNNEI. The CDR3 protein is CASSRQGNHEQYV. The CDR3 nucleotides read TGTGCCAGCAGTCGACAGGGGAACCACGAGCAGTACGTC.

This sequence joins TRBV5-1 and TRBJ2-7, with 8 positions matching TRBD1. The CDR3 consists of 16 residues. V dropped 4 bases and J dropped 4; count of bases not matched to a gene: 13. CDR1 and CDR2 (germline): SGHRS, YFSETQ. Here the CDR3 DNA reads TGCGCCAGCAGCGCTGTTGCGGGACAGGACATTTACGAGCAGTACTTC. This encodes CASSAVAGQDIYEQYF.

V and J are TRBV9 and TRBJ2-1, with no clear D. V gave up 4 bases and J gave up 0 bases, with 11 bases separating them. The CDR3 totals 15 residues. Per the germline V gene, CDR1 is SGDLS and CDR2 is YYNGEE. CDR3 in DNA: TGTGCCAGCAGCTTACGACCGAGCTCCTACAATGAGCAGTTCTTC. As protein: CASSLRPSSYNEQFF.

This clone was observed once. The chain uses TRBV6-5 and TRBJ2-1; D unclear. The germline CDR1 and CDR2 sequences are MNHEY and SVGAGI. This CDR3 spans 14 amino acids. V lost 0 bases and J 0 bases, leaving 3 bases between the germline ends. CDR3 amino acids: CASSYSASYNEQFF. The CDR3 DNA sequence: TGTGCCAGCAGTTACTCAGCCTCCTACAATGAGCAGTTCTTC.

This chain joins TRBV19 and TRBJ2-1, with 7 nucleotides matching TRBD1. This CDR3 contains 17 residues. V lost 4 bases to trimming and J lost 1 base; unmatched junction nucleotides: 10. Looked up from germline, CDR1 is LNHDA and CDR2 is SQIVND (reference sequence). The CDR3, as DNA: TGTGCCAGTAGTACTACAGGGGCGCCGGGTTCCTACAATGAGCAGTTCTTC. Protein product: CASSTTGAPGSYNEQFF.

The CDR3 DNA follows: TGTGCCAGCAGCCCCTGGGCGGTAGCGGGGGACTACGAGCAGTACTTC. The encoded protein is CASSPWAVAGDYEQYF. The V call is TRBV4-2, the J call TRBJ2-7, with TRBD2 identical over 9 bases. The length of the CDR3 is 16 residues. Looked up from germline, CDR1 is LGHNA and CDR2 is YNFKEQ. V trimming: 4 bases; J trimming: 3 bases; junction bases outside the gene matches: 10.

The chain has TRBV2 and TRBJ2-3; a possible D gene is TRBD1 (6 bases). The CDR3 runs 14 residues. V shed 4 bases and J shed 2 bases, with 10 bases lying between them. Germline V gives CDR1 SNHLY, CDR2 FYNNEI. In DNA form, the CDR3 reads TGTGCCAGCAGTGGGGCAGGGGTCACAGATACGCAGTATTTT. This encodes CASSGAGVTDTQYF.

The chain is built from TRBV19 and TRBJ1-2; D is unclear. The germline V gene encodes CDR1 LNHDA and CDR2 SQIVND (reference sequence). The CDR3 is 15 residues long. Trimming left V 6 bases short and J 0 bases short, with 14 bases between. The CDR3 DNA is TGTGCCAGTAGACGAGACTGGACGGCTAACTATGGCTACACCTTC. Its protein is CASRRDWTANYGYTF.

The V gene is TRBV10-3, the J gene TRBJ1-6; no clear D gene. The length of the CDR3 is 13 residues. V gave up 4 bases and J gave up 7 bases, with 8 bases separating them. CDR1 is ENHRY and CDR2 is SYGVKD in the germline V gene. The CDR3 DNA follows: TGTGCCATCAGTGGAGGGAGGAATTCACCCCTCCACTTT. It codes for CAISGGRNSPLHF.

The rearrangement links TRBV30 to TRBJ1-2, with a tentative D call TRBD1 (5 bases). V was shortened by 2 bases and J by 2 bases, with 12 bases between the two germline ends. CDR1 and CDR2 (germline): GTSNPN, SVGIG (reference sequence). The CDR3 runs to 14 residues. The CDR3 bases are TGTGCCTGGAGTCCGACAGCCCGAAACTATGGCTACACCTTC. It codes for CAWSPTARNYGYTF.

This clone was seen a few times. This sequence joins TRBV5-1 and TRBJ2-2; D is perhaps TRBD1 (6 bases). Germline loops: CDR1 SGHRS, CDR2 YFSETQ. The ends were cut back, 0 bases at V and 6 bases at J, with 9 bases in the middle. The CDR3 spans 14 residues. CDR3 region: CASSLDRESGELFF. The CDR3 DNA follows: TGCGCCAGCAGCTTGGACAGGGAGTCCGGGGAGCTGTTTTTT.

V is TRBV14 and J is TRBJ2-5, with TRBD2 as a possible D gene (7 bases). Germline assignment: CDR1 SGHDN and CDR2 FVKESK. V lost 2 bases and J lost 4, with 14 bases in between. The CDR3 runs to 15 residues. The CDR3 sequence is CASSQRGGGGETQYF. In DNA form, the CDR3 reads TGTGCCAGCAGCCAAAGGGGGGGTGGAGGAGAGACCCAGTACTTC.

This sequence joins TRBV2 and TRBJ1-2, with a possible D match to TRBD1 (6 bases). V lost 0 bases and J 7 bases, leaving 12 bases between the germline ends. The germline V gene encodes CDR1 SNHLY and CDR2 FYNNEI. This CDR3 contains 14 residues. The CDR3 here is CASSEAQGSTGYTF. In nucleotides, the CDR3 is TGTGCCAGCAGTGAAGCGCAGGGGAGTACTGGCTACACCTTC. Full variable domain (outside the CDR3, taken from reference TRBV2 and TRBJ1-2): EPEVTQTPSHQVTQMGQEVILRCVPISNHLYFYWYRQILGQKVEFLVSFYNNEISEKSEIFDDQFSVERPDGSNFTLKIRSTKLEDSAMYFCASSEAQGSTGYTFGSGTRLTVV.

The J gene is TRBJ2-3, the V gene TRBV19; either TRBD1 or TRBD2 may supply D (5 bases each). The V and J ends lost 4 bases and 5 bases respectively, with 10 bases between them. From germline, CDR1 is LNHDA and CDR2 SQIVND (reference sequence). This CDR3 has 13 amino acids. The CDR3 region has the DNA TGTGCCAGTAGTAGAGGGGCCGGAGATACGCAGTATTTT. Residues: CASSRGAGDTQYF.

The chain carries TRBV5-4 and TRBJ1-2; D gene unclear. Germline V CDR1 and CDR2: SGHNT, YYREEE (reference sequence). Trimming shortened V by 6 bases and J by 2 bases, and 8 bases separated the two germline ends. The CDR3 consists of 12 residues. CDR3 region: CASIFGNYGYTF. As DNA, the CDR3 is TGTGCCAGCATATTTGGCAACTATGGCTACACCTTC.

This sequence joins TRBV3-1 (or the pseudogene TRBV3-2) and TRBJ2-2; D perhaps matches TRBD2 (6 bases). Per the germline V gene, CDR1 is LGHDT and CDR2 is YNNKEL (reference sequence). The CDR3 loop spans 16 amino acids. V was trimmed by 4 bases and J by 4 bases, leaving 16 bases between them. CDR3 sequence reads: CASSPPGGESTGELFF. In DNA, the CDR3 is TGTGCCAGCAGCCCCCCTGGCGGGGAATCCACCGGGGAGCTGTTTTTT.

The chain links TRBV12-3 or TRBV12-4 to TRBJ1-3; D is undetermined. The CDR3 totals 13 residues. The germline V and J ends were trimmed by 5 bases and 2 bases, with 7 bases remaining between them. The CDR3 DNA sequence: TGTGCCAGCAGTCGAGGGACTGGAAACACCATATATTTT. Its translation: CASSRGTGNTIYF.

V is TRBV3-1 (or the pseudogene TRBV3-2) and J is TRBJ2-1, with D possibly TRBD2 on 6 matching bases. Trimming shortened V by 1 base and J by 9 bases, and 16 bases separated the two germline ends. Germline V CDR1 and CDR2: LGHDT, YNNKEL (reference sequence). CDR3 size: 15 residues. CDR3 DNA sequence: TGTGCCAGCAGCCAAGTACTAGCCCCCCACATTGAGCAGTTCTTC. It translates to CASSQVLAPHIEQFF.

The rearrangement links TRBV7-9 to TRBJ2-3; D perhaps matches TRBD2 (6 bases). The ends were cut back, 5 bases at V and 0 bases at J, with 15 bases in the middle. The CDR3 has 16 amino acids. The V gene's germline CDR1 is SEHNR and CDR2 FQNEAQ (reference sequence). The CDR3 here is CASSILGGISTDTQYF. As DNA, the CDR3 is TGTGCCAGCAGCATTTTGGGCGGGATTAGCACAGATACGCAGTATTTT.

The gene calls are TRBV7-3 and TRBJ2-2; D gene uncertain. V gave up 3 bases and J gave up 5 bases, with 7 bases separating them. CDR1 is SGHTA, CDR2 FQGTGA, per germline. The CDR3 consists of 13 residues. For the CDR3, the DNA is TGTGCCAGCAGCTTCGGCAGTACCGGGGAGCTGTTTTTT. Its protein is CASSFGSTGELFF.

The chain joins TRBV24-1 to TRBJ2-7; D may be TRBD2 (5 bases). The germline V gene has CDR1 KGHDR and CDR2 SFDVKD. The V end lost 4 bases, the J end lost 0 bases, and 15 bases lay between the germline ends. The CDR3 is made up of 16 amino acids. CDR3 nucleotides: TGTGCCACCAGTGACTCACACAGTGGGAGCTCCTACGAGCAGTACTTC. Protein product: CATSDSHSGSSYEQYF.

CDR3 in amino acids: CASSPWTGNSNQPQHF. The CDR3 nucleotides read TGTGCCAGCAGTCCCTGGACAGGGAATAGCAATCAGCCCCAGCATTTT. V is TRBV27 and J is TRBJ1-5; TRBD1 matches at 8 bases. The germline V gene encodes CDR1 MNHEY and CDR2 SMNVEV (reference sequence). After removal of 5 bases from V and 0 bases from J, the junction contained 6 bases not matched to a gene. The CDR3 loop spans 16 amino acids.

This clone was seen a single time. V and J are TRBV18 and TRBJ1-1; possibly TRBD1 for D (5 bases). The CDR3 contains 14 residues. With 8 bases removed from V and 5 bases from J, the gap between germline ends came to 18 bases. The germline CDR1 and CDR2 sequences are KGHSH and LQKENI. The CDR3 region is CASAQAGGSTEAFF. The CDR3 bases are TGTGCCAGCGCCCAGGCCGGGGGGTCGACTGAAGCTTTCTTT.

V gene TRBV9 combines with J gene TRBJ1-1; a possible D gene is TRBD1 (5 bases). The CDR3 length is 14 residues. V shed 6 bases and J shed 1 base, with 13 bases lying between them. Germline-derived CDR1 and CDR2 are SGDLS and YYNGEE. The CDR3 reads CASTPRGENTEAFF. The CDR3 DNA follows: TGTGCCAGCACCCCCCGGGGGGAGAACACTGAAGCTTTCTTT. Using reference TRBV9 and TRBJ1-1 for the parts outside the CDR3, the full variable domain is DSGVTQTPKHLITATGQRVTLRCSPRSGDLSVYWYQQSLDQGLQFLIQYYNGEERAKGNILERFSAQQFPDLHSELNLSSLELGDSALYFCASTPRGENTEAFFGQGTRLTVV.

The CDR3 reads CASSRGELFF. The DNA for the CDR3 is TGTGCCAGCAGTCGCGGGGAGCTGTTTTTT. This chain uses TRBV6-5 with TRBJ2-2, with unresolved D. The CDR3 extends over 10 amino acids. The germline gives CDR1 MNHEY, CDR2 SVGAGI. The V end lost 5 bases, the J end lost 7 bases, and 2 bases lay between the germline ends.

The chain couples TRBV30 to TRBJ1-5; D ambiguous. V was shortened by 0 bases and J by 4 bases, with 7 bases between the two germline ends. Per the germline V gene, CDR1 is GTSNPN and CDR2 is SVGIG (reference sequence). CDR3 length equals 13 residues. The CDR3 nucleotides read TGTGCCTGGAGTGTAAGTGGAAATCAGCCCCAGCATTTT. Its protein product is CAWSVSGNQPQHF.